Sequencing of this TCR beta chain was carried out in a study of Ad26.COV2.S vaccination and SARS-CoV-2 variants. Study-wide background: Donor had been placed in the Ad26.COV2.S arm of the COV1001 trial.

Noted treatment: 19 received Ad26.COV2.S at low or high dose, single or two shots; five or six received placebo; per-sample allocation not given. Material that was analyzed had been drawn on day 63 after the first vaccine or placebo injection. SARS-CoV-2 spike from the Wuhan strain was encoded by the vaccine, an Ad26 vector. With 5 bases removed from V and 0 bases from J, the gap between germline ends came to 11 bases. This CDR3 contains 14 residues. From germline, CDR1 is SGHRS and CDR2 YFSETQ. Produced via immunoSEQ multiplex PCR; TCRdb's table is partial and in-frame only. The sample lists hundreds of thousands of clones, more than 70% occurring once.

The specimen was peripheral blood, collected in a trial of Ad26.COV2.S vaccine versus placebo. This clonotype was obtained from a person aged 18-60 years who received the Ad26.COV2.S COVID-19 vaccine or a placebo. This chain joins TRBV5-1 and TRBJ1-1, with unresolved D. This chain's CDR3 is CASSRIGLNTEAFF. As DNA, the CDR3 is TGCGCCAGCAGTCGGATAGGTTTGAACACTGAAGCTTTCTTT.